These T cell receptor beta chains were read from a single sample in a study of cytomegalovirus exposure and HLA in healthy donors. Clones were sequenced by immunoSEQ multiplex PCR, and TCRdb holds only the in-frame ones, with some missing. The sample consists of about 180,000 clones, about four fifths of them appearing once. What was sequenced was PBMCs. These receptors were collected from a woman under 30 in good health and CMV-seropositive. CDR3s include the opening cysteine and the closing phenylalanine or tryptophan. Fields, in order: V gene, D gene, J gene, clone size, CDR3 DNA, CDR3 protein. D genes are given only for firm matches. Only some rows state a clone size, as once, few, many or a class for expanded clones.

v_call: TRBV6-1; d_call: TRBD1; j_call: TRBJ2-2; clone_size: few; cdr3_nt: TGTGCCAGCAGGGAAGGGGGCAGCACCGGGGAGCTGTTTTTT; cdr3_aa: CASREGGSTGELFF
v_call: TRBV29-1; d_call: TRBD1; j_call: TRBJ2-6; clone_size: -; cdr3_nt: TGCAGCGTCACAGGGGGCGCTTTAGGATCTGGGGCCAACGGCCTGACTTTC; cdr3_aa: CSVTGGALGSGANGLTF
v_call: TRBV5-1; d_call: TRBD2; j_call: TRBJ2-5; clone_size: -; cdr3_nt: TGCGCCAGCAGCCGGATCCGGGGAGGGAAAGAGACCCAGTACTTC; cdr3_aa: CASSRIRGGKETQYF
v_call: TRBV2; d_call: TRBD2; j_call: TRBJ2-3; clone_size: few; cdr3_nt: TGTGCCAGCAGTGAAAAGCCCAGCGGGGGGGCGGATACGCAGTATTTT; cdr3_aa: CASSEKPSGGADTQYF
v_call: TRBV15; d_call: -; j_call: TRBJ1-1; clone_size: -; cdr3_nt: TGTGCCACCAGCAGAATAACAGCGAACACTGAAGCTTTCTTT; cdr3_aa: CATSRITANTEAFF
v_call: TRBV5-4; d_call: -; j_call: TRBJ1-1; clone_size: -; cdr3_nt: TGTGCCAGCAGCAGATCGGGGGGTATGGACACTGAAGCTTTCTTT; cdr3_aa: CASSRSGGMDTEAFF
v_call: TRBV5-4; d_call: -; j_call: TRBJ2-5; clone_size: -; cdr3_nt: TGTGCCGGCACCTCACAGGGAAAAGAGACCCAGTACTTC; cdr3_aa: CAGTSQGKETQYF
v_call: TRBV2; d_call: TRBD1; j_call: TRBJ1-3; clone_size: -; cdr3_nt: TGTGCCAGCAGTGAAAATCAGGGGGACGGAAACACCATATATTTT; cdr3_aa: CASSENQGDGNTIYF
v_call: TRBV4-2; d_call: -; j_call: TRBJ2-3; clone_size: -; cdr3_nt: TGTGCCAGCAGCCAAGTACAGCGGGTGAGCACAGATACGCAGTATTTT; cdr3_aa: CASSQVQRVSTDTQYF
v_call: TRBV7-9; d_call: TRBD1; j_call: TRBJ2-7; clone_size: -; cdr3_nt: TGTGCCAGCAGCTTAGCGGGACAGGGGTTCGAGCAGTACTTC; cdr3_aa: CASSLAGQGFEQYF
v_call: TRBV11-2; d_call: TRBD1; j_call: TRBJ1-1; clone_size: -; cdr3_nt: TGTGCCAGCAGCTTAGGACAGGGGTTCGAGAACACTGAAGCTTTCTTT; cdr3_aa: CASSLGQGFENTEAFF
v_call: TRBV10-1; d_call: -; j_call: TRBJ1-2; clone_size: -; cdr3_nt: TGCGCCAGCAGTGATGGGGGGGCGCGATCTGGCTACACCTTC; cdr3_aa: CASSDGGARSGYTF
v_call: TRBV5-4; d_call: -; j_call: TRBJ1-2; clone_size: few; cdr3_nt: TGTGCCAGCAGCTTAACAGGGATGGAGGCCATGTATGGCTACACCTTC; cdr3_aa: CASSLTGMEAMYGYTF
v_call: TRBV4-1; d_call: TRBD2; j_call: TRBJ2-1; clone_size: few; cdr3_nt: TGCGCCAGCAGCCAAGTTGCTAAGGCGGGGGTTGCGGGCCTCGATGAGCAGTTCTTC; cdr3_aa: CASSQVAKAGVAGLDEQFF
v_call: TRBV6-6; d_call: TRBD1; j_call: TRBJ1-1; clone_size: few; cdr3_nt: TGTGCCAGCAGTTACCGTGGACAGGGCCTGAACACTGAAGCTTTCTTT; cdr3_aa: CASSYRGQGLNTEAFF
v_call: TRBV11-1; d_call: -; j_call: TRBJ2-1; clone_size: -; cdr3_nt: TGTGCCAGCAGCTTAGTGCATAGCTCCTACAATGAGCAGTTCTTC; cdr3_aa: CASSLVHSSYNEQFF
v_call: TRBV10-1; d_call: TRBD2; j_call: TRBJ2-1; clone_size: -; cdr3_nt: TGCGCCAGCAGGCTAGCGGGGGAGCTTAGGGCAGATGAGCAGTTCTTC; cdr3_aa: CASRLAGELRADEQFF
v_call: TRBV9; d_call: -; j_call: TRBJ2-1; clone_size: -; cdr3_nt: TGTGCCAGCAGCGTTACCGAACGGGGAGGCACCTACAATGAGCAGTTCTTC; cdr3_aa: CASSVTERGGTYNEQFF